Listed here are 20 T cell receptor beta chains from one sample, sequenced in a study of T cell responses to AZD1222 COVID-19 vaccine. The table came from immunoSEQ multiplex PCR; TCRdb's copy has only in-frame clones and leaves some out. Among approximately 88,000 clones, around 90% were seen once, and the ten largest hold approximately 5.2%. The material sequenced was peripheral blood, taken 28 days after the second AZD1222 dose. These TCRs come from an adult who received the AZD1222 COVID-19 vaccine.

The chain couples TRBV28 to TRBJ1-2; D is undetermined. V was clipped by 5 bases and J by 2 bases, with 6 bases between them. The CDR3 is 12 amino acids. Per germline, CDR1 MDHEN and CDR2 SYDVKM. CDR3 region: CASSLGNYGYTF. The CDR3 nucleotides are TGTGCCAGCAGTCTCGGCAACTATGGCTACACCTTC.

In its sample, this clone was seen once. Here the CDR3 DNA reads TGTGCCAGCAGTTTCTACGCTCACAATGAGCAGTTCTTC. It encodes CASSFYAHNEQFF. V and J are TRBV12-3 or TRBV12-4 and TRBJ2-1; D is unresolved. Trimming removed 3 bases from V and 5 bases from J, with 8 bases in between. The CDR3 covers 13 residues.

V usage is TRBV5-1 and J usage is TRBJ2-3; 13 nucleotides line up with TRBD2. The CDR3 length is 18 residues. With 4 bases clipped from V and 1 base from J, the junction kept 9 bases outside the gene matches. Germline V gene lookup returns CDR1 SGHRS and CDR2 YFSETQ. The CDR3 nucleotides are TGCGCCAGCAGCCTAGGGACTAGCGGGGCCCTCGGCACAGATACGCAGTATTTT. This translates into CASSLGTSGALGTDTQYF. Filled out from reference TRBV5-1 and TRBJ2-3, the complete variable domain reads KAGVTQTPRYLIKTRGQQVTLSCSPISGHRSVSWYQQTPGQGLQFLFEYFSETQRNKGNFPGRFSGRQFSNSRSEMNVSTLELGDSALYLCASSLGTSGALGTDTQYFGPGTRLTVL.

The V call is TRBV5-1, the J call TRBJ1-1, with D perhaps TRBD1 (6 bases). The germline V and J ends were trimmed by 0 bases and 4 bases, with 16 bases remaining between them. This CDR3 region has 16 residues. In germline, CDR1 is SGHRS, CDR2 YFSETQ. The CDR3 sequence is CASSLDGQGLATEAFF. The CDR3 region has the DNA TGCGCCAGCAGCTTGGACGGGCAGGGGTTGGCCACTGAAGCTTTCTTT.

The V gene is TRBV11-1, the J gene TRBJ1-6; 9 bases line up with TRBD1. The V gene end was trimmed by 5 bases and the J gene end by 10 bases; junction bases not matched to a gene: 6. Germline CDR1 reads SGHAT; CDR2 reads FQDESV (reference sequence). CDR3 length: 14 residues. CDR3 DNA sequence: TGTGCCAGCAGCCCGGGACAGGGTTGGTCACCCCTCCACTTT. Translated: CASSPGQGWSPLHF.

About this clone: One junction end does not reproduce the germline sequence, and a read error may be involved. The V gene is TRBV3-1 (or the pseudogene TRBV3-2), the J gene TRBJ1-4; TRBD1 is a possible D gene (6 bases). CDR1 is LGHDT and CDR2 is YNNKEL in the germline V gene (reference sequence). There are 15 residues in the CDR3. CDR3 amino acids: CASSKEYRVDEKLFF. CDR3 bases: TGTGCCAGCAGCAAAGAGTACAGGGTGGATGAAAAACTGTTTTTT.

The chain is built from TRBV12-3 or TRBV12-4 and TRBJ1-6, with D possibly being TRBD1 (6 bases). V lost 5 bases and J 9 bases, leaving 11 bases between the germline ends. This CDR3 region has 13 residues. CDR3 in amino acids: CASSGTRSSPLHF. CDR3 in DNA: TGTGCCAGCAGTGGGACACGGAGTTCACCCCTCCACTTT.

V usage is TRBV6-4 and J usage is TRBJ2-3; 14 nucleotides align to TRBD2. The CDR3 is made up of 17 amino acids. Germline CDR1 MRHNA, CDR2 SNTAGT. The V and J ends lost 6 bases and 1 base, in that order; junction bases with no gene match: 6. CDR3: CASSRLAGGQGTDTQYF. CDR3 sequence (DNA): TGTGCCAGCAGCAGACTAGCGGGGGGGCAGGGCACAGATACGCAGTATTTT.

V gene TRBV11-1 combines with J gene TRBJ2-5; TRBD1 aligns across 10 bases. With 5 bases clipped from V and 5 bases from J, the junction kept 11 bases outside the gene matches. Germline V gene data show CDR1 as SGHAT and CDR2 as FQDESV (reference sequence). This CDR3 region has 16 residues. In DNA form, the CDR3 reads TGTGCCAGCAGCGAACACGGGACAGGGGTCGGTGAGACCCAGTACTTC. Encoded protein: CASSEHGTGVGETQYF.

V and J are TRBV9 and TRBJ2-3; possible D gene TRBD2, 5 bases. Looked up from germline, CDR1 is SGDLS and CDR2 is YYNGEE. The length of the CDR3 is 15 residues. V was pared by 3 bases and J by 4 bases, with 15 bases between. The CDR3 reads CASSELVGSPDTQYF. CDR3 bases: TGTGCCAGCAGCGAACTAGTCGGGTCGCCAGATACGCAGTATTTT.

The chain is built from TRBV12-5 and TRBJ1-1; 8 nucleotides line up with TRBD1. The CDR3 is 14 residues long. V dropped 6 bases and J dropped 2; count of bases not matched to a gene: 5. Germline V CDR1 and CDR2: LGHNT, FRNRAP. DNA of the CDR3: TGTGCTAGTGGGGGCAGGGGGCTAAACACTGAAGCTTTCTTT. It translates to CASGGRGLNTEAFF.

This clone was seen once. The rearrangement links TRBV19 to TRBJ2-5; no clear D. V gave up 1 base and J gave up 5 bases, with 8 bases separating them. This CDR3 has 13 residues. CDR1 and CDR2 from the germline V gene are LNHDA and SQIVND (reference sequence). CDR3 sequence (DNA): TGTGCCAGTAGTATAGTCCCCCGGGAGACCCAGTACTTC. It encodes CASSIVPRETQYF.

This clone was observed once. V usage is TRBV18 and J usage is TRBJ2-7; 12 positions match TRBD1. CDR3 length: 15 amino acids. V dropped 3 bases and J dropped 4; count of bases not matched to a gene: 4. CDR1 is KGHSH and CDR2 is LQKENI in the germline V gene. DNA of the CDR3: TGTGCCAGCTCACCTTCGGGACAGGGGGCTTACGAGCAGTACTTC. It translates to CASSPSGQGAYEQYF. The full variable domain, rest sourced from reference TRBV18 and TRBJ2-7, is NAGVMQNPRHLVRRRGQEARLRCSPMKGHSHVYWYRQLPEEGLKFMVYLQKENIIDESGMPKERFSAEFPKEGPSILRIQQVVRGDSAAYFCASSPSGQGAYEQYFGPGTRLTVT.

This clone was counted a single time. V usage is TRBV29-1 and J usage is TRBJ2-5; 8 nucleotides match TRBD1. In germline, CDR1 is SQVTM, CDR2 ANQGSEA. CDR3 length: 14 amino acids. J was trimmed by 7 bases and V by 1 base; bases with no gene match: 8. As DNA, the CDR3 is TGCAGCGTTGAAGGGTCATCAGGGGGCGGGACCCAGTACTTC. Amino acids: CSVEGSSGGGTQYF.

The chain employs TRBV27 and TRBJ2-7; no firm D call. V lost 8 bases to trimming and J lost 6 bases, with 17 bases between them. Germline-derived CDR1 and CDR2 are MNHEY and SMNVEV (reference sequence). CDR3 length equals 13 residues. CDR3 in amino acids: CASAPLPLVEQYF. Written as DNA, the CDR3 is TGTGCCAGCGCCCCGCTGCCCCTGGTCGAGCAGTACTTC.

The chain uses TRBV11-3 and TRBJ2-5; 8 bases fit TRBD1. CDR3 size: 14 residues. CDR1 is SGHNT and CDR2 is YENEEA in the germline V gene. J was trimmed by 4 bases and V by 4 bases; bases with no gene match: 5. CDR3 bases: TGTGCCAGCAGCTCAGGGGGCGGAGGAGAGACCCAGTACTTC. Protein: CASSSGGGGETQYF.

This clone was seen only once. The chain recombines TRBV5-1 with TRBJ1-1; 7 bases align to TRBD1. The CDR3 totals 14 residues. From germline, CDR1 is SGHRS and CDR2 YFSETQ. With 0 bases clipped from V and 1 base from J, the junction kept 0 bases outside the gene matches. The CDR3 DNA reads TGCGCCAGCAGCTTGGGGACAGGGAACACTGAAGCTTTCTTT. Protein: CASSLGTGNTEAFF.

The CDR3 bases are TGTGCCAGCAGTTCCACAGACTCATCTGCCTATGGCTACACCTTC. This sequence encodes CASSSTDSSAYGYTF. This chain connects TRBV6-2 or TRBV6-3 to TRBJ1-2; D is undetermined. Trimming left V 4 bases short and J 4 bases short, with 16 bases between. Germline CDR1 reads MNHEY; CDR2 reads SVGEGT. This CDR3 is 15 amino acids long.

The CDR3: CASSMGSGSYGYTF. The CDR3 nucleotides read TGTGCCAGTAGTATGGGGTCGGGAAGCTATGGCTACACCTTC. This chain connects TRBV19 to TRBJ1-2; D not resolved. Germline V lookup: CDR1 LNHDA, CDR2 SQIVND (reference sequence). This CDR3 is built from 14 residues. V was pared by 3 bases and J by 4 bases, with 12 bases between.

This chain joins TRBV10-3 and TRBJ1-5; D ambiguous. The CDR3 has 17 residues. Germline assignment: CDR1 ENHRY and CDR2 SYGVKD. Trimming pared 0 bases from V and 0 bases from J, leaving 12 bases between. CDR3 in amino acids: CAISESLGRDSNQPQHF. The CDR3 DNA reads TGTGCCATCAGTGAGTCGTTGGGTAGGGATAGCAATCAGCCCCAGCATTTT.